This TCR beta chain was recorded in a study of blood T cell repertoires in COVID-19. The wider study: COVID-19 samples, acute and convalescent, were from the United States, Italy and Spain. PBMCs, B-cell-depleted T cells, or T cells were the source of the cDNA or gDNA that made up the material.

Looked up from germline, CDR1 is MNHEY and CDR2 is SMNVEV (reference sequence). Trimming left V 6 bases short and J 0 bases short, with 9 bases between. The CDR3 has 13 residues. Original processing methods: How many nucleated cells were present was estimated from reference gene primer amplification. Assay: immunoSEQ multiplex PCR; the TCRdb copy retains only in-frame clones and omits some. V and J calls and clone size follow that table, whereas D and trimming were derived from the DNA. The repertoire holds 60,000 to 75,000 clones, with 88% as singletons. The chain is built from TRBV27 and TRBJ2-7, with D perhaps TRBD1 (6 bases). The sample taken for sequencing was peripheral blood. The clonotype comes from a human donor in a cohort sampled during active COVID-19. CDR3 nucleotides: TGTGCCAGCAGGGGGGCCGTCTCCTACGAGCAGTACTTC. This sequence encodes CASRGAVSYEQYF.